The T cell receptor (beta chain) described here comes from a study of blood T cell repertoires in COVID-19. Study summary: The analysed material was cDNA or gDNA that came from T cells, B-cell-depleted T cells, or PBMCs.

Sequencing was performed with immunoSEQ multiplex PCR; in TCRdb, only in-frame clones are kept and a portion is missing. The sample shows 250,000 to 350,000 clones, roughly nine tenths of them seen only once. Trimming at V came to 3 bases and at J to 4 bases, leaving 14 bases not matched to a gene. The CDR3 has 18 amino acids. Per the germline V gene, CDR1 is MDHEN and CDR2 is SYDVKM. J is TRBJ1-4 and V is TRBV28; the match to TRBD1 covers 7 bases. The sequenced sample was peripheral blood. The sequence came from a woman in her 50s who had recovered from COVID-19. The DNA of the CDR3 is TGTGCCAGCAGTTTGGGCGACAGGGCTAGTGGTAGTAATGAAAAACTGTTTTTT. It is translated as CASSLGDRASGSNEKLFF.